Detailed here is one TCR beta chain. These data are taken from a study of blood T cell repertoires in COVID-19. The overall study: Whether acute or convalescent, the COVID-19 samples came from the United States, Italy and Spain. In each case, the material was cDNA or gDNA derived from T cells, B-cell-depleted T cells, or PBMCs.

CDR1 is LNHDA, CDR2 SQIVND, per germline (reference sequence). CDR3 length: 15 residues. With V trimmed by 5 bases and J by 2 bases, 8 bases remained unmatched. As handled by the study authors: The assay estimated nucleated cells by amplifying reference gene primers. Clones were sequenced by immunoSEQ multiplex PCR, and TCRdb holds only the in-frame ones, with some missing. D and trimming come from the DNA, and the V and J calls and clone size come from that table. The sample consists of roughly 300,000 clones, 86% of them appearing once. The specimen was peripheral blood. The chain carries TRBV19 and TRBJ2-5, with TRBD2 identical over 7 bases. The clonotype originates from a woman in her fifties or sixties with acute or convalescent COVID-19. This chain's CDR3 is CASSELADFQETQYF. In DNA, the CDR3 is TGTGCCAGTAGTGAGCTAGCGGATTTTCAAGAGACCCAGTACTTC. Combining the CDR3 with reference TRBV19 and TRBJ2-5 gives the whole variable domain DGGITQSPKYLFRKEGQNVTLSCEQNLNHDAMYWYRQDPGQGLRLIYYSQIVNDFQKGDIAEGYSVSREKKESFPLTVTSAQKNPTAFYLCASSELADFQETQYFGPGTRLLVL.